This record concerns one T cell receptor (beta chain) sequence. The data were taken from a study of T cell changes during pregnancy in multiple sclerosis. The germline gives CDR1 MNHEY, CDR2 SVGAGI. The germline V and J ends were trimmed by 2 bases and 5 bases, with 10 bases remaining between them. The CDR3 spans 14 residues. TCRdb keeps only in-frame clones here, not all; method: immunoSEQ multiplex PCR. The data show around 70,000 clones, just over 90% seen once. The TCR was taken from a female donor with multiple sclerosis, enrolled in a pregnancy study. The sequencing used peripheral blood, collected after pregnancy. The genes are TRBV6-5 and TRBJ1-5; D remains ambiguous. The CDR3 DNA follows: TGTGCCAGCAGTTACCGGACCGGGGATCAGCCCCAGCATTTT. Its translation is CASSYRTGDQPQHF.